This T cell receptor (beta chain) was sequenced for a study of blood T cell repertoires in COVID-19. In germline, CDR1 is GTSNPN, CDR2 SVGIG (reference sequence). V lost 2 bases and J lost 7; bases outside the gene matches: 18. The CDR3 extends over 17 amino acids. Patients in Seattle were enrolled during active infection, then followed longitudinally. TCRdb's table, derived via immunoSEQ multiplex PCR, lists solely in-frame clones and lacks some. Here the sample spans nearly 70,000 clones, nearly 90% being singletons. The specimen sequenced was peripheral blood. J is TRBJ2-7 and V is TRBV30, with 9 positions matching TRBD1. The source is a woman in her forties or fifties with COVID-19, enrolled during active disease. The CDR3, as DNA: TGTGCCTGGAGTTCGGCCGGGCCGGGACAGGGAGCTACGGAGCAGTACTTC. This gives the protein CAWSSAGPGQGATEQYF.